This is a list of T cell receptor beta chains from one sample in a study of Graves' ophthalmopathy and Graves' hyperthyroidism. TCRdb recomputed calls from the multiplex PCR reads with MiXCR, one row per CDR3 protein. The sample lists 650,000 to 900,000 distinct CDR3 sequences, 40% seen once, with 44% in the top ten. The sample comprised peripheral blood. These receptors originate from an adult man with Graves' ophthalmopathy. The CDR3 runs from the conserved cysteine through the conserved F or W.

j_call,v_call,cdr3_aa
TRBJ2-7,TRBV29-1,CSLGQKSYEQYF
TRBJ1-2,TRBV7-9,CASSSGGEYGYTF
TRBJ2-7,TRBV7-9,CASSLSGSGEQYF
TRBJ1-6,TRBV7-2,CASSSSSPLHF
TRBJ1-2,TRBV27,CASSPGTGGSNYGYTF
TRBJ2-6,TRBV7-2,CASQQSGANVLTF
TRBJ2-5,TRBV7-9,CASSQTSRPQETQYF
TRBJ1-2,TRBV2,CASSQGQRGYTF
TRBJ2-7,TRBV6-2/TRBV6-3,CASSLLGESYEQYF
TRBJ2-5,TRBV7-9,CASSSSRAETQYF
TRBJ2-2,TRBV7-9,CASSDRQGLFF
TRBJ2-5,TRBV19,CASSRTGFQETQYF
TRBJ2-3,TRBV7-9,CASSTGQGHTDTQYF
TRBJ1-1,TRBV2,CASSEGQGMNTEAFF
TRBJ2-5,TRBV2,CASSGVETQETQYF
TRBJ1-2,TRBV5-2,CASSLRLRGRNYGYTF
TRBJ2-7,TRBV19,CASSKTGDFLDEQYF
TRBJ2-7,TRBV10-2,CASSYGGLAGIWYEQYF
TRBJ2-7,TRBV9,CASSGAGTSGDEQYF
TRBJ1-6,TRBV11-1,CASSSPLTAGYNSPLHF
TRBJ2-2,TRBV7-9,CASSLLVNTGELFF
TRBJ2-7,TRBV5-6,CASSLPGQEYEQYF
TRBJ1-3,TRBV25-1,CASSLNGAGNTIYF
TRBJ2-2,TRBV19,CASSTQGITGELFF
TRBJ1-2,TRBV2,CASSLWSQGRGYTF
TRBJ1-6,TRBV20-1,CSASKAGTGGAGGSPLHF
TRBJ2-5,TRBV11-1,CASSLGWGGQTQYF
TRBJ1-2,TRBV7-4,CASSLPGTGTSSYAF
TRBJ2-6,TRBV28,CASSLKARASGANVLTF